This is a list of T cell receptor beta chains from one sample in a study of cytomegalovirus exposure and HLA in healthy donors. Here immunoSEQ multiplex PCR was the method, and the copy in TCRdb shows in-frame clones only, minus some. The sample has about 120,000 clones, more than 75% seen once. Sequencing used PBMCs. Source of these receptors: a man between 25 and 39 years old in good health and CMV-seropositive. CDR3s leave out the opening cysteine and the closing phenylalanine or tryptophan. A clone size is listed for some rows: how often the clone was seen (once, few, many), or a class if it is expanded.

>TRBJ1-1|.|TRBV6-5
ASSYRGTGGNTEAF
>TRBJ1-6|.|TRBV11-3
ASSSTQTGARYSPLH
>TRBJ2-2|.|TRBV4-3
ASSHGPSNTGELF
>TRBJ2-1|.|TRBV7-8
ASSPRTSTNEQF
>TRBJ2-7|.|TRBV7-9
ASSPGTGLYEQY
>TRBJ2-7|.|TRBV7-2
ASSPRASGGLEQY
>TRBJ1-1|.|TRBV18
ASSPRGTGVVSEAF
>TRBJ2-7|.|TRBV28
ASSLYGQGGYEQY
>TRBJ2-1|.|TRBV30
AWGFLGARSNEQF
>TRBJ2-1|.|TRBV18
ASSPFLAGAYNEQF
>TRBJ2-7|.|TRBV7-9
ASSLGGRDSYEQY
>TRBJ2-1|.|TRBV4-3
ASSQNAGLENYNEQF
>TRBJ2-1|.|TRBV9
ASSVGSSYNEQF
>TRBJ2-1|.|TRBV6-5
ASSYSYSQGGEQF
>TRBJ2-7|.|TRBV13
ASSLKGLPWEQY
>TRBJ2-2|.|TRBV11-2
ASSLSGLGTGELF
>TRBJ1-3|.|TRBV5-1
ASSFDPQSSGNTIY
>TRBJ2-2|.|TRBV18
ASARPARYTGELF
>TRBJ2-2|.|TRBV7-2
ASSLVGHSRGTGELF
>TRBJ2-5|.|TRBV19
ASSTVWAGVSEETQY
>TRBJ1-2|once|TRBV28
ASSFGNYGYT
>TRBJ2-1|.|TRBV9
ASSISGTSGGSSYNEQF
>TRBJ2-7|.|TRBV5-1
ASSSRGYEQY
>TRBJ2-1|.|TRBV10-1
ASSSRSSGTNEQF
>TRBJ1-5|few|TRBV19
ASSWGDNQPQH
>TRBJ1-2|.|TRBV6-1
ASSVTGGNYGYT
>TRBJ2-1|.|TRBV7-8
ASRSGLAARGEQF
>TRBJ1-4|.|TRBV6-5
ASRETVNEKLF
>TRBJ1-1|.|TRBV28
ASSSPQVNTEAF
>TRBJ2-1|.|TRBV19
AIRDSYNEQF
>TRBJ1-1|.|TRBV5-4
ASSQKRGPGDTEAF
>TRBJ1-2|.|TRBV19
ASRQGEGYGYT
>TRBJ2-7|.|TRBV14
ASSPRVSGEQY
>TRBJ2-2|.|TRBV6-4
ASSRLAGGANTGELF
>TRBJ1-6|.|TRBV28
ASTYGGRNSPLH
>TRBJ2-1|.|TRBV27
ASSFYVGGAYNEQF
>TRBJ2-5|.|TRBV5-1
ASSLADLYQETQY
>TRBJ2-1|.|TRBV7-2
ASSLRRREQF
>TRBJ2-7|once|TRBV19
ASTRTSGGEQY
>TRBJ1-2|.|TRBV5-6
ASTLRTGNYGYT
>TRBJ1-1|.|TRBV27
ASSAQGEGTEAF
>TRBJ2-7|.|TRBV7-8
ASSNDRGGLEQY
>TRBJ1-1|.|TRBV28
ASSFAGENTEAF
>TRBJ2-1|.|TRBV10-2
ASSEWTGLADNEQF
>TRBJ2-1|.|TRBV5-1
ASTWEGNEQF
>TRBJ2-7|few|TRBV19
ASSISRQYEQY
>TRBJ2-1|.|TRBV4-1
ASSPGGVRENNEQF
>TRBJ2-5|few|TRBV7-8
ASRLGQATQETQY
>TRBJ1-2|few|TRBV10-3
AISDNGYT
>TRBJ2-7|.|TRBV14
ASSQSVVEQY
>TRBJ2-3|few|TRBV6-1
ASSDRQGGFIDTQY
>TRBJ2-1|once|TRBV5-6
ASSGDRASNEQF
>TRBJ1-1|few|TRBV7-8
ASSIVNGEAF
>TRBJ1-2|few|TRBV6-5
ASSLTGGMVYGYT